These T cell receptor beta chains were read from a single sample in a study of Ad26.COV2.S vaccination and SARS-CoV-2 variants. Profiled with immunoSEQ multiplex PCR; TCRdb holds only in-frame clones, not every one. The table lists about 480,000 clones, around 88% of them singletons. Here the sequenced sample was peripheral blood, taken in a trial of Ad26.COV2.S vaccine versus placebo. The receptors originated from a person between 18 and 60 years old who received the Ad26.COV2.S COVID-19 vaccine or a placebo. Each CDR3 is given with its conserved first and last residue. The D gene is left open where the match is weak. Expanded clones get a size class; other rows say once, few or many, or leave the size out.

12 | TRBJ2-5 | TRBV12-5 | - | - | CASGLGGETQYF | TGTGCTAGTGGTTTAGGTGGGGAGACCCAGTACTTC
14 | TRBJ1-1 | TRBV27 | - | - | CASRKEGPNTEAFF | TGTGCCAGCAGAAAGGAAGGCCCCAACACTGAAGCTTTCTTT
12 | TRBJ2-1 | TRBV5-1 | - | - | CASSLDYNEQFF | TGCGCCAGCAGCTTGGACTACAATGAGCAGTTCTTC
14 | TRBJ2-5 | TRBV5-1 | - | - | CASSLKGSQETQYF | TGCGCCAGCAGCTTAAAGGGGAGCCAAGAGACCCAGTACTTC
14 | TRBJ2-2 | TRBV6-5 | - | - | CASRVLTNTGELFF | TGTGCCAGCAGGGTCTTGACGAACACCGGGGAGCTGTTTTTT
13 | TRBJ1-2 | TRBV4-3 | - | TRBD1 | CARSRQGADGYTF | TGCGCCCGCAGCCGACAGGGGGCAGATGGCTACACCTTC
16 | TRBJ1-5 | TRBV6-2/TRBV6-3 | - | - | CASRYGRQDSDQPQHF | TGTGCCAGCAGGTACGGAAGACAAGATTCAGATCAGCCCCAGCATTTT
17 | TRBJ2-6 | TRBV28 | - | TRBD1 | CASTQRGRGTGANVLTF | TGTGCCAGCACCCAAAGGGGCAGGGGGACAGGGGCCAACGTCCTGACTTTC
13 | TRBJ1-2 | TRBV4-3 | - | - | CASSRNYREGYTF | TGCGCCAGCAGCCGAAATTACAGGGAAGGCTACACCTTC
18 | TRBJ2-2 | TRBV5-4 | once | - | CASSTGARGRGITGELFF | TGTGCCAGCAGCACGGGGGCTCGCGGGAGAGGGATCACCGGGGAGCTGTTTTTT
14 | TRBJ2-2 | TRBV5-8 | - | - | CASILTRGTGELFF | TGTGCCAGCATCCTAACCAGGGGAACCGGGGAGCTGTTTTTT
13 | TRBJ1-4 | TRBV30 | - | - | CAWSEQGREKLFF | TGTGCCTGGAGTGAACAGGGAAGGGAAAAACTGTTTTTT
13 | TRBJ1-2 | TRBV28 | - | - | CASRSGDGYGYTF | TGTGCCAGCAGATCCGGGGATGGCTATGGCTACACCTTC
16 | TRBJ2-1 | TRBV13 | - | TRBD2 | CASSLVASGRGHEQFF | TGTGCCAGCAGCTTAGTGGCTAGCGGGAGGGGACATGAGCAGTTCTTC
17 | TRBJ2-3 | TRBV5-4 | once | TRBD2 | CASAEREGGVSTDTQYF | TGTGCCAGTGCGGAGCGGGAGGGCGGGGTTTCCACAGATACGCAGTATTTT
12 | TRBJ2-3 | TRBV7-3 | - | - | CASSFDTDTQYF | TGTGCCAGCAGCTTCGACACAGATACGCAGTATTTT
13 | TRBJ1-2 | TRBV9 | - | - | CASSPQGNYGYTF | TGTGCCAGCAGCCCCCAGGGTAACTATGGCTACACCTTC
13 | TRBJ1-2 | TRBV5-4 | - | - | CASSGGTRYGYTF | TGTGCCAGCAGCGGCGGAACCCGCTATGGCTACACCTTC
14 | TRBJ2-1 | TRBV19 | - | - | CASSSASSYNEQFF | TGTGCCAGTAGCTCCGCTAGCTCCTACAATGAGCAGTTCTTC
13 | TRBJ1-1 | TRBV4-2 | once | - | CASSQDRGSEAFF | TGTGCCAGCAGCCAAGACCGCGGATCTGAAGCTTTCTTT
14 | TRBJ2-1 | TRBV3-1/TRBV3-2 | - | - | CASSQGPTYNEQFF | TGTGCCAGCAGCCAAGGGCCCACTTACAATGAGCAGTTCTTC
13 | TRBJ1-1 | TRBV28 | - | - | CASSRGLKPKAFF | TGTGCCAGCAGTAGGGGCCTGAAGCCCAAAGCTTTCTTT
12 | TRBJ2-7 | TRBV7-9 | many | - | CASSKDREGRYF | TGTGCCAGCAGCAAAGACAGGGAGGGCAGGTACTTC
12 | TRBJ1-2 | TRBV28 | - | - | CASSLVAGGYTF | TGTGCCAGCAGTTTAGTTGCAGGAGGCTACACCTTC
14 | TRBJ1-3 | TRBV30 | - | - | CAWTRHTSGNTIYF | TGTGCCTGGACCCGGCACACCTCTGGAAACACCATATATTTT
15 | TRBJ1-4 | TRBV11-2 | - | TRBD1 | CASSLGTGYNEKLFF | TGTGCCAGCAGCTTGGGGACAGGCTATAATGAAAAACTGTTTTTT
12 | TRBJ2-2 | TRBV7-2 | few | - | CASSLLAGELFF | TGTGCCAGCAGCTTGCTCGCCGGGGAGCTGTTTTTT
18 | TRBJ2-3 | TRBV9 | once | TRBD2 | CASSVGIRSGRRTDTQYF | TGTGCCAGCAGCGTAGGAATCCGAAGCGGGAGGAGAACAGATACGCAGTATTTT
13 | TRBJ2-1 | TRBV7-3 | - | - | CASSLQNKNEQFF | TGTGCCAGCAGCTTACAGAACAAAAATGAGCAGTTCTTC
15 | TRBJ2-6 | TRBV19 | - | - | CASSIEDRGANVLTF | TGTGCCAGTAGTATAGAAGACAGGGGGGCCAACGTCCTGACTTTC
13 | TRBJ2-7 | TRBV5-5 | - | TRBD1 | CASSSGQGYEQYF | TGTGCCAGCAGCTCGGGACAGGGCTACGAGCAGTACTTC
15 | TRBJ1-2 | TRBV5-1 | - | - | CASSLGDNLGYGYTF | TGCGCCAGCAGCTTGGGTGACAACTTGGGCTATGGCTACACCTTC
17 | TRBJ1-2 | TRBV29-1 | - | TRBD1 | CSVRPRDSRFLSPGYTF | TGCAGCGTAAGACCCCGGGACAGCCGATTTCTGTCCCCTGGCTACACCTTC
16 | TRBJ2-1 | TRBV24-1 | - | TRBD2 | CATSDWETSGYNEQFF | TGTGCCACCAGTGATTGGGAAACTAGCGGCTACAATGAGCAGTTCTTC
15 | TRBJ1-1 | TRBV6-2/TRBV6-3 | few | TRBD1 | CASSQRDRKNTEAFF | TGTGCCAGCAGTCAGAGGGACAGGAAGAACACTGAAGCTTTCTTT
14 | TRBJ2-1 | TRBV6-2/TRBV6-3 | - | - | CASSYGHSVNEQFF | TGTGCCAGCAGTTACGGGCATTCCGTCAATGAGCAGTTCTTC
14 | TRBJ1-4 | TRBV5-6 | - | TRBD1 | CASSQQGAGEKLFF | TGTGCCAGCAGCCAGCAGGGGGCGGGGGAAAAACTGTTTTTT
12 | TRBJ2-5 | TRBV29-1 | - | - | CSVVGSEETQYF | TGCAGCGTCGTCGGGTCTGAAGAGACCCAGTACTTC
14 | TRBJ1-6 | TRBV2 | - | - | CASSPPRLGWPLHF | TGTGCCAGCAGTCCCCCCCGCCTTGGGTGGCCCCTCCACTTT
14 | TRBJ1-2 | TRBV19 | - | - | CASSMSGQNYGYTF | TGTGCCAGTAGTATGTCTGGACAGAACTATGGCTACACCTTC
14 | TRBJ2-3 | TRBV7-2 | - | - | CASSSDSGTDTQYF | TGTGCCAGCAGCTCCGACAGCGGCACAGATACGCAGTATTTT
16 | TRBJ1-5 | TRBV28 | - | - | CASSFGGTGSGQPQHF | TGTGCCAGCAGTTTTGGGGGAACAGGGTCGGGTCAGCCCCAGCATTTT
15 | TRBJ2-7 | TRBV4-3 | once | - | CASSQRAGSSYEQYF | TGCGCCAGCAGCCAACGTGCAGGGAGCTCCTACGAGCAGTACTTC
18 | TRBJ2-2 | TRBV7-3 | - | TRBD2 | CASSLFVPSGANTGELFF | TGTGCCAGCAGCTTATTTGTCCCTAGCGGGGCGAACACCGGGGAGCTGTTTTTT
16 | TRBJ1-5 | TRBV2 | - | - | CASTSGGSGSNQPQHF | TGTGCCAGCACCTCGGGGGGTTCAGGGAGCAATCAGCCCCAGCATTTT
16 | TRBJ2-7 | TRBV7-2 | - | TRBD1 | CASSPTGGQGGYEQYF | TGTGCCAGCAGCCCTACCGGCGGACAGGGAGGATACGAGCAGTACTTC